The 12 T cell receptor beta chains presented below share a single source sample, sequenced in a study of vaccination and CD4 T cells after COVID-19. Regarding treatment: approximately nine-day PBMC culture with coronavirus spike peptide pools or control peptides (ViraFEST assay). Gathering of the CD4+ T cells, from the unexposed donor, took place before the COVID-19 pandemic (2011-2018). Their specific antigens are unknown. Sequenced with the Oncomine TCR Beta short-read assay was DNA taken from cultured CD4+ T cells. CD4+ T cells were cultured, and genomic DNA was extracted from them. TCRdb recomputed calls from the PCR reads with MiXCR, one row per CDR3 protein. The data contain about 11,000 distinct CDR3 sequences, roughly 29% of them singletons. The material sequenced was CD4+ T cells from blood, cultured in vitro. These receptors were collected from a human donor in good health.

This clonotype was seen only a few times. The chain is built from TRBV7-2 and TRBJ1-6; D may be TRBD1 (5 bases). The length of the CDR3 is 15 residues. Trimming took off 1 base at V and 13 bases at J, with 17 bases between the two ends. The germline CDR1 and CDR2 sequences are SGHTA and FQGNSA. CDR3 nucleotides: TGTGCCAGCAGCTTAGGAGCTGGGGGGAAGCGTCCCCTCCACTTT. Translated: CASSLGAGGKRPLHF.

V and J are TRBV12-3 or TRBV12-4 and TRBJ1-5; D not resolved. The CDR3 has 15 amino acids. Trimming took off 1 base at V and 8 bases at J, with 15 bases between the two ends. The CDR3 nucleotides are TGTGCCAGCAGTTTAGGGGCCTTAGGCGGGAAGCCCCAGCATTTT. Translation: CASSLGALGGKPQHF.

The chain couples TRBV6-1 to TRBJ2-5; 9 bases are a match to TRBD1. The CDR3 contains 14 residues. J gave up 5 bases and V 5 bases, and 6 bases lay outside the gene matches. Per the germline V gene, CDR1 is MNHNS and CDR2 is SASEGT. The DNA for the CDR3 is TGTGCCAGCAGTCTAGACAGGGGGATGGAGACCCAGTACTTC. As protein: CASSLDRGMETQYF.

CDR3 nucleotides: TGTGCCAGCAGTTGGCGGGGCCTTAGTGGCTACACCTTC. It encodes CASSWRGLSGYTF. The chain has TRBV6-2 or TRBV6-3 and TRBJ1-2, with D possibly matching TRBD1 (5 bases). V was clipped by 4 bases and J by 7 bases, with 13 bases between them. Germline V gene data show CDR1 as MNHEY and CDR2 as SVGEGT. The length of the CDR3 is 13 residues.

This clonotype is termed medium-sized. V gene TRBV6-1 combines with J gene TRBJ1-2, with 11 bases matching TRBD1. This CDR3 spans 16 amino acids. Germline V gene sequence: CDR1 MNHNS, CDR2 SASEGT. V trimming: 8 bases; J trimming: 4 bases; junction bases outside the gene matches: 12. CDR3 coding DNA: TGTGCCAGCGGTCAGATTCGGACAGGGGGCTTCTATGGCTACACCTTC. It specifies CASGQIRTGGFYGYTF.

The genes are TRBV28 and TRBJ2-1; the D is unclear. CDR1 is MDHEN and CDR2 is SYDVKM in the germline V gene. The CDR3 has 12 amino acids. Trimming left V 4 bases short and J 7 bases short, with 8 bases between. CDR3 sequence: CASSSHPNEQFF. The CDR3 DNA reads TGTGCCAGCAGTTCCCATCCTAATGAGCAGTTCTTC.

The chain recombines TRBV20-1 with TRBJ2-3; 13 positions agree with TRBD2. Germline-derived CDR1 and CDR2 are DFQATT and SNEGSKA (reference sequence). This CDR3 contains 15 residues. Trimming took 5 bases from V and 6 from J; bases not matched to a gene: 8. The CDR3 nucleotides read TGCAGTGCTTCACTAGCGGGAGGGAGGTGGGATACGCAGTATTTT. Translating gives CSASLAGGRWDTQYF.

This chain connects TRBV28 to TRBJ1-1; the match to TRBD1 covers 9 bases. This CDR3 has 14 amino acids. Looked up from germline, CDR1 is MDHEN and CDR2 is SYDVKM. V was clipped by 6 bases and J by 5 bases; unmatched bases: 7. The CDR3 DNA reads TGTGCCAGCAGCCGGGACAGGGCCTCAACTGAAGCTTTCTTT. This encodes CASSRDRASTEAFF.

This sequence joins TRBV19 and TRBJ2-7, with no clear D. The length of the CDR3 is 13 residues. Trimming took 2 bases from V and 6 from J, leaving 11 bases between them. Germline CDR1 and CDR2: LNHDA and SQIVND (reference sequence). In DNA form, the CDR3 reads TGTGCCAGTAGTATAAAAGGGTACGGCGAGCAGTACTTC. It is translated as CASSIKGYGEQYF.

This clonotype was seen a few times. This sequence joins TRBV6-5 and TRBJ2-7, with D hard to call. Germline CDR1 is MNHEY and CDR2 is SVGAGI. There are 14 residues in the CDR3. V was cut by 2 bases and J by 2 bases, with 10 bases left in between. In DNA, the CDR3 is TGTGCCAGCAGTTACCGCGCAGACCCCTACGAGCAGTACTTC. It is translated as CASSYRADPYEQYF.

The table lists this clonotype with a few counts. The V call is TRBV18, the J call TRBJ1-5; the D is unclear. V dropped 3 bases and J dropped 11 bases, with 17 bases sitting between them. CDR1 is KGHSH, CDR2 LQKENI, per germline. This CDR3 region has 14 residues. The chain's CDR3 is CASSPSAPPGAQHF. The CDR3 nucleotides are TGTGCCAGCTCACCGTCGGCCCCCCCCGGGGCCCAGCATTTT.

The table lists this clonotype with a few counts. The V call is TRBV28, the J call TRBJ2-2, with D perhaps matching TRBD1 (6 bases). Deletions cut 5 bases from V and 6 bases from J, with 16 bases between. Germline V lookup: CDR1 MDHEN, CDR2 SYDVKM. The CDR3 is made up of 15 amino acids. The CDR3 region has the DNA TGTGCCAGCAGTCGTACAGGGAATCTAGCCGGGGAGCTGTTTTTT. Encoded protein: CASSRTGNLAGELFF.